The present TCR beta chain was sequenced within a study of PD-L1 blockade in urothelial cancer (dated 2017 in TCRdb). Regarding the research as a whole: Every patient began therapy around 2014 and was given atezolizumab 1,200 mg intravenously every 3 weeks. Blood samples were analyzed at 3 weeks after treatment start (second dose) and at 6 weeks after treatment start. Pretreatment blood TCR-seq was available for about 30 patients, at least one posttreatment blood collection was obtained for roughly 25 patients, and tumor TCR-seq was available for roughly 25 patients. Pretreatment tumor samples, along with matched peripheral blood collected serially before and after atezolizumab treatment, underwent TCR sequencing. The study was an exploratory multi-omic analysis of somatic, immune and clinical correlates of response to PD-L1 blockade with atezolizumab in urothelial cancer. Patients had an ECOG performance status of 0 or 1 and had received between 0 and 3 prior chemotherapy regimens. A median of roughly 140,000 T cells and 80,000 to 95,000 unique TCRs was obtained from blood samples, and a median clonality of approximately 0.08 was observed. Durable clinical benefit meant progression-free survival longer than 6 months, and TCR features were also tested against progression-free and overall survival. Whole exome sequencing and RNA sequencing of pretreatment tumors were performed alongside TCR sequencing in the same patients. Some ten patients reached durable clinical benefit, while 20 patients did not. About nine tenths of the roughly 29 patients were identified as males with urothelial cancer of bladder origin, and a prior smoking history was reported by 18 of 29 patients.

Read against the paper, the sample's time point label means: pretreatment peripheral blood. A cohort of 25 to 30 patients with locally advanced or metastatic urothelial carcinoma, treated at Memorial Sloan Kettering on a trial protocol, was included. Peripheral blood mononuclear cells were collected pretreatment and during treatment, with between 1 and 8 total time points obtained per patient. The Qiagen DNeasy Blood extraction kit was used to purify genomic DNA from total PBMCs and tumor samples. PBMCs were collected pretreatment and during treatment, and were isolated and stored as previously described. Synthetic TCR analog templates were spiked into each PCR so that absolute template abundance could be estimated from read counts. TCRbeta CDR3 regions were amplified from genomic DNA with bias-controlled V and J gene primers using the immunoSEQ assay. Rearranged TCRbeta segments were sequenced at approximately 20X coverage. Turning to the authors' computational methods: Sequencing errors were corrected by clustering and CDR3s were annotated against IMGT to assign V, D and J genes. Only productive TCRbeta rearrangements were used in downstream analyses, excluding out-of-frame or stop-codon sequences. To compute clonality, Shannon entropy was normalized by the log of the number of unique productive sequences and then subtracted from one. Fisher's exact test with Benjamini-Hochberg correction, using a cutoff of adjusted p below 0.01, was how clones that differed between time points or between blood and tumor were identified. The clones in this table, taken by TCRdb from immuneACCESS, are in-frame only. Not every clone is retained; where verified, under half of the shortfall comes from an unresolved V gene, and the cause of the rest is unknown. V, J and clone size reflect that table, while D and trimming were determined from the DNA. The sample profile shows about 63,000 clones; 80% to 90% of them were found once. Under 7.5% of the sample goes to the ten largest clones.

Overall study results and their limits: Patients with durable benefit showed greater expansion of tumor-associated TCR clones in peripheral blood 3 weeks after starting treatment (n ≈ 23, p = 0.022). Improved progression-free and overall survival was found to be associated with pretreatment peripheral blood TCR clonality below the median. Because of the small sample size (n of about 30) and the many exploratory analyses performed, the results are intended to be regarded as hypothesis-generating.

The germline V gene (reference sequence) yields SGHAT for CDR1 and FQDESV for CDR2. Clipping removes 1 base from V and 0 bases from J, with 1 as the unmatched junction base count. The CDR3, cysteine through phenylalanine, is 15 amino acids long. Of the read, only the CDR3 DNA is kept; its 45 bases are in frame from base 1. Notes on this clone: Its antigen remains undetermined. No base qualities exist here, and no much larger clone lies one base off it.

The sequence came from a man between 70 and 80 years old with urothelial cancer. This chain joins TRBV11-1 to TRBJ2-3, with 7 middle bases fitting TRBD2. The sequencing used PBMCs, collected around atezolizumab (anti-PD-L1) treatment. The CDR3 here reads CASSLGAGSTDTQYF. The nucleotides read TGTGCCAGCAGCTTAGGAGCGGGGAGCACAGATACGCAGTATTTT.